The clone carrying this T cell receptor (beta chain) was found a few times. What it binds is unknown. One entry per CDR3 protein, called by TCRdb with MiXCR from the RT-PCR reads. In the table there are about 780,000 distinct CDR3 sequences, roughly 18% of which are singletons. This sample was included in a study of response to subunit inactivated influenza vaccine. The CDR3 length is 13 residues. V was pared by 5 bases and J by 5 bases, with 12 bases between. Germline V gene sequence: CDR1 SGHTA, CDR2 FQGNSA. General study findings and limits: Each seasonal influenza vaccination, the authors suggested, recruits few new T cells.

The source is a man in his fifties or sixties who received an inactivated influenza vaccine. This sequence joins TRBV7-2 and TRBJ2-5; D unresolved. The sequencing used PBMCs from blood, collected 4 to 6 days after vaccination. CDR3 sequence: CASSQIGLETQYF. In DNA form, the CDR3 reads TGTGCCAGCAGCCAAATTGGGTTGGAGACCCAGTACTTC.